This T cell receptor (beta chain) originates from a study of blood T cell repertoires in COVID-19. The table came from immunoSEQ multiplex PCR; TCRdb's copy has only in-frame clones and leaves some out. The repertoire holds about 120,000 clones, roughly 89% seen once, with around 4.2% in the top ten. The specimen sequenced was PBMCs or T cells enriched from blood (not recorded which). The sequence was obtained from a young woman who had recovered from COVID-19.

DNA for the CDR3: TGCGCCAGCAGCTTGCGGGGGACAGGGATCGATGAGCAGTTCTTC. Protein: CASSLRGTGIDEQFF. The V and J genes are TRBV5-1 and TRBJ2-1; TRBD1 agrees at 9 bases. The germline V gene has CDR1 SGHRS and CDR2 YFSETQ. This CDR3 has 15 amino acids. The V and J ends lost 1 base and 8 bases, in that order; junction bases with no gene match: 7.